This TCR beta chain emerged from a study of post-analysis software for immune sequencing data. Study summary: Relapsing-remitting, secondary progressive and progressive-relapsing multiple sclerosis courses were included.

The ends lost 6 bases at V and 1 base at J; junction bases unmatched: 8. Germline V lookup: CDR1 MNHEY, CDR2 SVGAGI. The CDR3 length is 16 residues. Study-wide results and caveats: Diversity measured as normalized Chao1 was significantly lower in multiple sclerosis patients than in controls. Among roughly 5 TRBV segments more frequent in patients than controls were TRBV5-6, TRBV5-1 and TRBV20-1.

This clonotype was counted a few times. Its antigen is currently unknown. Libraries were made from TCR beta cDNA, and they carried unique molecular identifiers. Around 500,000 cDNA molecules were obtained from roughly 1 to 10 million T cells. TCRdb reanalysed the PCR reads using MiXCR and keeps one entry per CDR3 protein. Of 550,000 to 700,000 distinct CDR3 sequences listed, 40% to 50% were seen once; the top ten hold more than 1.5%. J is TRBJ2-3 and V is TRBV6-5; 9 nucleotides line up with TRBD2. The sequence was obtained from a girl aged 5-17 years with multiple sclerosis. The specimen was blood. CDR3 sequence (DNA): TGTGCCAGCAGCTACGGAATAGCGGGAGGCACAGATACGCAGTATTTT. Amino acids: CASSYGIAGGTDTQYF.